The clone carrying this T cell receptor beta chain appeared a few times. Its matching antigen is unknown. Specified time point: recipient sample about 28 days before transplant, after cytoreduction. Recipients were bled about 28 days pretransplant and at posttransplant days 30, 100, 180. This CDR3 is 12 amino acids long. Trimming took off 10 bases at V and 0 bases at J, with 7 bases between the two ends. Per the germline V gene, CDR1 is MDHEN and CDR2 is SYDVKM. Profiled with immunoSEQ multiplex PCR; TCRdb holds only in-frame clones, not every one. The profile covers around 25,000 clones, with more than 70% appearing a single time and approximately 6.2% taken by the ten largest. This entry is derived from a study of T cell clonotyping in hematopoietic cell transplantation. Turning to the study itself: Recipients' pretransplant samples followed cytoreduction. Whole-study results and caveats: At the given depth, recipient repertoires were over 97% de novo clonotypes.

V gene TRBV28 combines with J gene TRBJ1-5, with D uncertain. The sequence was collected from a man aged 45-65 years with myelodysplastic syndrome. Some clones in this sample may be carry-over from other donors' samples. Sequenced material: peripheral blood mononuclear cells, taken before stem cell transplant. Here the CDR3 DNA reads TGTGCCATCCGAGGTAGCAATCAGCCCCAGCATTTT. It codes for CAIRGSNQPQHF.